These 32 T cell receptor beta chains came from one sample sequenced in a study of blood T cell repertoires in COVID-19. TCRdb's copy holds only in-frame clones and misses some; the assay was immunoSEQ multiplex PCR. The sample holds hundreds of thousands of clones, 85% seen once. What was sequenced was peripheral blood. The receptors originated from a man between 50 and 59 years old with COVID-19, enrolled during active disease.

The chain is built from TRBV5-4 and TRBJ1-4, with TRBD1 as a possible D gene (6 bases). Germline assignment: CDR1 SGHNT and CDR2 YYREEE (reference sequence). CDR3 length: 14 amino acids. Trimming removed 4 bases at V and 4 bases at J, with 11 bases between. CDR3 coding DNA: TGTGCCAGCAGCGGCACAGGGAGTAATGAAAAACTGTTTTTT. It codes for CASSGTGSNEKLFF.

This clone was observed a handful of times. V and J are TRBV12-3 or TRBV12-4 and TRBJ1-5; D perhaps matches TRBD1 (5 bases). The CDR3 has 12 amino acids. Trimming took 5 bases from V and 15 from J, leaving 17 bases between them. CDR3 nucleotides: TGTGCCAGCAGTCAAAGAGACAGCCCCGCGCATTTT. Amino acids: CASSQRDSPAHF.

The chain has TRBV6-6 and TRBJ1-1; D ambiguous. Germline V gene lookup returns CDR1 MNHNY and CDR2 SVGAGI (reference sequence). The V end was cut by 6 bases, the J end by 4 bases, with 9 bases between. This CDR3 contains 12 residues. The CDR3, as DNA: TGTGCCAGCAGCCCGATGAGCACTGAAGCTTTCTTT. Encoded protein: CASSPMSTEAFF.

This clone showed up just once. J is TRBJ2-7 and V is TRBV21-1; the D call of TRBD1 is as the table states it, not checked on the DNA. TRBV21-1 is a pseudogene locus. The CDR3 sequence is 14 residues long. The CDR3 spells CASSKRQGVYEQYF. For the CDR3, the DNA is TGTGCCAGCAGCAAGAGGCAGGGTGTGTACGAGCAGTACTTC.

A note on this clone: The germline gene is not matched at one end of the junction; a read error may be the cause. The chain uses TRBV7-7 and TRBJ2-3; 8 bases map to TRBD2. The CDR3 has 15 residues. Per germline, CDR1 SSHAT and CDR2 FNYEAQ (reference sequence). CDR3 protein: CASSPGGGNTDTQYF. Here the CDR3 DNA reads TGTGCTAGCAGCCCCGGGGGGGGGAACACAGATACGCAGTATTTT. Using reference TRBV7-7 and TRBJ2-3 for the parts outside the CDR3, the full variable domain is GAGVSQSPRYKVTKRGQDVTLRCDPISSHATLYWYQQALGQGPEFLTYFNYEAQPDKSGLPSDRFSAERPEGSISTLTIQRTEQRDSAMYRCASSPGGGNTDTQYFGPGTRLTVL.

The CDR3 DNA reads TGTGCCAGCAGTGATTTTCCCCAGAACACCGGGGAGCTGTTTTTT. This codes for CASSDFPQNTGELFF. This chain links TRBV2 with TRBJ2-2; D unresolved. CDR1 is SNHLY, CDR2 FYNNEI, per germline. V was clipped by 3 bases and J by 1 base, with 9 bases between them. This CDR3 comprises 15 residues. The whole variable domain, remainder taken from reference TRBV2 and TRBJ2-2, is EPEVTQTPSHQVTQMGQEVILRCVPISNHLYFYWYRQILGQKVEFLVSFYNNEISEKSEIFDDQFSVERPDGSNFTLKIRSTKLEDSAMYFCASSDFPQNTGELFFGEGSRLTVL.

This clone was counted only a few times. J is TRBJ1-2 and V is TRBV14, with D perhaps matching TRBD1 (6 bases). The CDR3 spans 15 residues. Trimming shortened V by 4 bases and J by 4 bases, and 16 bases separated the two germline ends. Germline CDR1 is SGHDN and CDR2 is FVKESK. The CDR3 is CASSPARGWGYGYTF. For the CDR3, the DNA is TGTGCCAGCAGCCCCGCCAGGGGATGGGGCTATGGCTACACCTTC.

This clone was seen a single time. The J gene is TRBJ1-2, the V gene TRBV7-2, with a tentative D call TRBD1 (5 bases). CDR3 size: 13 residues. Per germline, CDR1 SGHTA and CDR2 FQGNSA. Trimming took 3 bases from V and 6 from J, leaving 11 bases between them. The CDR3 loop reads CASSFSTVDGYTF. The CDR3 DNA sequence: TGTGCCAGCAGCTTCTCGACAGTTGATGGCTACACCTTC. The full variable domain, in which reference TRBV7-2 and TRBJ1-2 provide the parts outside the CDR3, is GAGVSQSPSNKVTEKGKDVELRCDPISGHTALYWYRQSLGQGLEFLIYFQGNSAPDKSGLPSDRFSAERTGGSVSTLTIQRTQQEDSAVYLCASSFSTVDGYTFGSGTRLTVV.

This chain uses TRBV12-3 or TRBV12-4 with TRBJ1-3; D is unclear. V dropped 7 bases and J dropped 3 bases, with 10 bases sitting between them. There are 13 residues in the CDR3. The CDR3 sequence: CASINTGGNTIYF. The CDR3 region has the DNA TGTGCCAGCATAAACACGGGTGGAAACACCATATATTTT.

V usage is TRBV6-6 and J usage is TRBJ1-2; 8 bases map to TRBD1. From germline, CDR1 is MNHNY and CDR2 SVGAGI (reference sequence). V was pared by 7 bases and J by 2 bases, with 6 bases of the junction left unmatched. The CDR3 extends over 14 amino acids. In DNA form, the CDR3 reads TGTGCCAGCATAAGGACAGGGCTGAACTATGGCTACACCTTC. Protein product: CASIRTGLNYGYTF.

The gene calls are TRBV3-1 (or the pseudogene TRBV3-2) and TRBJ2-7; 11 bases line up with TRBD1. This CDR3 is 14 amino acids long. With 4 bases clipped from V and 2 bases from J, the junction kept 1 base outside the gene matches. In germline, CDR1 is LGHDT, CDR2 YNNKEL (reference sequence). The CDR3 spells CASSLGQGAYEQYF. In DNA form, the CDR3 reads TGTGCCAGCAGCCTGGGACAGGGGGCCTACGAGCAGTACTTC.

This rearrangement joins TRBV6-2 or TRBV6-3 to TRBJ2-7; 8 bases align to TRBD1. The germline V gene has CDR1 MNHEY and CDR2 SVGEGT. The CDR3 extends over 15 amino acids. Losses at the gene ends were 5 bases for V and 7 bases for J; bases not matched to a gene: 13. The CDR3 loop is CASSLGDRRMNEQYF. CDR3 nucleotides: TGTGCCAGCAGTCTGGGGGACAGGAGGATGAATGAGCAGTACTTC.

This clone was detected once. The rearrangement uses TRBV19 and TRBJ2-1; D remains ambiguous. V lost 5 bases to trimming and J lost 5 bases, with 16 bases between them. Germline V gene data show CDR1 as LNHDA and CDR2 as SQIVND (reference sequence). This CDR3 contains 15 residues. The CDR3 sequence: CASSPYVLPHNEQFF. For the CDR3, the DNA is TGTGCCAGTAGTCCCTATGTACTACCTCACAATGAGCAGTTCTTC.

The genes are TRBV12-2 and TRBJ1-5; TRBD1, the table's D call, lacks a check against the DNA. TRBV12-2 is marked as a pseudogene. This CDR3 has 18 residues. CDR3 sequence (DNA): TGTGCAAGTCGCTTAGACGGGACATTAAAAGTCAGCAATCAGCCCCAGCATTTT. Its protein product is CASRLDGTLKVSNQPQHF.

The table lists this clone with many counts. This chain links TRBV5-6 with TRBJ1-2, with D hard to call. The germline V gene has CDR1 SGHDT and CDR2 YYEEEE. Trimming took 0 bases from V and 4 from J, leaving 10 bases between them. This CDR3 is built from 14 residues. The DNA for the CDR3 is TGTGCCAGCAGCTTGGCGCGGCCGATCTATGGCTACACCTTC. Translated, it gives CASSLARPIYGYTF.

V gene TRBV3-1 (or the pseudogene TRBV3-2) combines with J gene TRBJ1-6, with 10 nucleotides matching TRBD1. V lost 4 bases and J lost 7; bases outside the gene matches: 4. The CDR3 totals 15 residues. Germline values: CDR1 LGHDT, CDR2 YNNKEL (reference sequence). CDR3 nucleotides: TGTGCCAGCAGCCCAGGGACAGGGGTAAATTCACCCCTCCACTTT. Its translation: CASSPGTGVNSPLHF.

DNA for the CDR3: TGTGCCACCAGCAGGGGGACAGGGGCGCCCCAGCATTTT. This codes for CATSRGTGAPQHF. This sequence joins TRBV15 and TRBJ1-5; 10 bases fit TRBD1. The CDR3 sequence is 13 residues long. From germline, CDR1 is LNHNV and CDR2 YYDKDF (reference sequence). J was trimmed by 9 bases and V by 3 bases; bases with no gene match: 2. The full variable domain, its missing parts supplied by reference TRBV15 and TRBJ1-5, is DAMVIQNPRYQVTQFGKPVTLSCSQTLNHNVMYWYQQKSSQAPKLLFHYYDKDFNNEADTPDNFQSRRPNTSFCFLDIRSPGLGDTAMYLCATSRGTGAPQHFGDGTRLSIL.

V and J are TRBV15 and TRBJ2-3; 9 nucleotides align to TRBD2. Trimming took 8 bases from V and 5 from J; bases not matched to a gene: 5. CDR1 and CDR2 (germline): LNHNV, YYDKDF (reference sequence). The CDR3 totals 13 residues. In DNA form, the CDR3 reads TGTGCCACCGCAAGCGGGGGGAGAGATACGCAGTATTTT. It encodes CATASGGRDTQYF. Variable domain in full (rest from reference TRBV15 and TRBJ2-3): DAMVIQNPRYQVTQFGKPVTLSCSQTLNHNVMYWYQQKSSQAPKLLFHYYDKDFNNEADTPDNFQSRRPNTSFCFLDIRSPGLGDTAMYLCATASGGRDTQYFGPGTRLTVL.

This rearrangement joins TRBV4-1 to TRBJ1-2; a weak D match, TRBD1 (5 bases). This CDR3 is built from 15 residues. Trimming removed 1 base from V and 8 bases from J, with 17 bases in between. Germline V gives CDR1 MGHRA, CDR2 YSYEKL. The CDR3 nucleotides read TGCGCCAGCAGCCAAGTACGGGGGACGGCTTTAGGCTACACCTTC. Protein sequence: CASSQVRGTALGYTF.

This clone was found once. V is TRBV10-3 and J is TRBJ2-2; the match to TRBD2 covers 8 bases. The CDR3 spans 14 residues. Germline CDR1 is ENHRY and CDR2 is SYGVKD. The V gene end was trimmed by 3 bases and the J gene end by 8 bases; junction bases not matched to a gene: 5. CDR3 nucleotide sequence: TGTGCCATCAGTGACGGACTAGCTTCTGGGGAGCTGTTTTTT. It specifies CAISDGLASGELFF.

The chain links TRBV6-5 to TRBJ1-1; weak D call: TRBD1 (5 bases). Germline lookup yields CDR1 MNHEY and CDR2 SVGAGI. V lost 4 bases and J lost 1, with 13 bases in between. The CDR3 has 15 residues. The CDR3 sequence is CASSLARAKNTEAFF. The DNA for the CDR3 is TGTGCCAGCAGTTTGGCCAGGGCTAAGAACACTGAAGCTTTCTTT.

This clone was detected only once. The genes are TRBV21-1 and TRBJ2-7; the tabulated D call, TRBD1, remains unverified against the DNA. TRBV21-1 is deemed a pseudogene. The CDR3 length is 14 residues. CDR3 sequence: CASSKVGQAYEQYF. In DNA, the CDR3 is TGTGCCAGCAGCAAAGTGGGCCAGGCCTACGAGCAGTACTTC.

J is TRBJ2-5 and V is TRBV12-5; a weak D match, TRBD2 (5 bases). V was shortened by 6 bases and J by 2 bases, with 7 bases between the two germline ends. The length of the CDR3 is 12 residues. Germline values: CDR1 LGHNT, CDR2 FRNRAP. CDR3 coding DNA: TGTGCTAGTGGCCGGGGTCAAGAGACCCAGTACTTC. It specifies CASGRGQETQYF. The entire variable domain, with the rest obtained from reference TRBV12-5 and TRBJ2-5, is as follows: DARVTQTPRHKVTEMGQEVTMRCQPILGHNTVFWYRQTMMQGLELLAYFRNRAPLDDSGMPKDRFSAEMPDATLATLKIQPSEPRDSAVYFCASGRGQETQYFGPGTRLLVL.

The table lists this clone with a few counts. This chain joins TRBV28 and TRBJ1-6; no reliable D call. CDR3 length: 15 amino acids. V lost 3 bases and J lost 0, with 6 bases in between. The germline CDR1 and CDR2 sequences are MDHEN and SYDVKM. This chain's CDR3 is CASSFGSSYNSPLHF. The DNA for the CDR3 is TGTGCCAGCAGTTTCGGTAGCTCCTATAATTCACCCCTCCACTTT.

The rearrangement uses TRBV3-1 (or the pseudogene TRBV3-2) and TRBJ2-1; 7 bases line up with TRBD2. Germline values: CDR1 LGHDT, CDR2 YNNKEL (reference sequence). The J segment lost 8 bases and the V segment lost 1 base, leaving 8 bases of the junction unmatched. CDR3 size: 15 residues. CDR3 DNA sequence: TGTGCCAGCAGCCAAGGGGGGGGGTCTTTGGATGAGCAGTTCTTC. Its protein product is CASSQGGGSLDEQFF.

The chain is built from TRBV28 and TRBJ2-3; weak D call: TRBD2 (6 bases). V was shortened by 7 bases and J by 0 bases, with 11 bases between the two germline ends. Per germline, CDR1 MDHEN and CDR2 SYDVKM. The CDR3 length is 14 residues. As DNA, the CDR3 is TGTGCCAGCAAGGAGGGGACTAGCACAGATACGCAGTATTTT. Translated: CASKEGTSTDTQYF.

The CDR3 sequence: CATSTGTSGGFLFF. CDR3 in DNA: TGTGCCACCAGCACCGGGACTAGCGGGGGATTTCTGTTCTTC. The chain has TRBV15 and TRBJ2-1; 14 nucleotides match TRBD2. CDR3 length: 14 residues. The trim removed 4 bases at V and 15 bases at J, leaving 8 bases unmatched. CDR1 is LNHNV and CDR2 is YYDKDF in the germline V gene (reference sequence).

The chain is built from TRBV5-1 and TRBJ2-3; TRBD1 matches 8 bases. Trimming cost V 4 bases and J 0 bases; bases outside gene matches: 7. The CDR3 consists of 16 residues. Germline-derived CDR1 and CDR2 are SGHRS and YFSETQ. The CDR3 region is CASSTGQGPSTDTQYF. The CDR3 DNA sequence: TGCGCCAGCAGCACCGGACAGGGACCTAGCACAGATACGCAGTATTTT.

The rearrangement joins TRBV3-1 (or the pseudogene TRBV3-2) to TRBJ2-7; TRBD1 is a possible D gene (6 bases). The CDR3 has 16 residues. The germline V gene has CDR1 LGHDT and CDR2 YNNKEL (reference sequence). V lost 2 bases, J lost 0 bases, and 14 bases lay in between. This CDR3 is CASSQPSGTTSYEQYF. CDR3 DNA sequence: TGTGCCAGCAGCCAACCCTCCGGGACAACCTCCTACGAGCAGTACTTC.

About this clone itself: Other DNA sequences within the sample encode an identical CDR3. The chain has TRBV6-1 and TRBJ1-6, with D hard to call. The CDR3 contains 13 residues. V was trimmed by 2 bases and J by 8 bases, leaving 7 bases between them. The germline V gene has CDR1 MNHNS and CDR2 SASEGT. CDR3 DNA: TGTGCCAGCAGTGAATCCGGGGATTCACCCCTCCACTTT. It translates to CASSESGDSPLHF.

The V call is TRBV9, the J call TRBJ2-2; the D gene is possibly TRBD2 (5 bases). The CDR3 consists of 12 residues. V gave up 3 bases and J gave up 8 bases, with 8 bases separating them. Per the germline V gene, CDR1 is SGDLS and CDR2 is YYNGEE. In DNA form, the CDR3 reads TGTGCCAGCAGCGCCCGAGGGGGGGAGCTGTTTTTT. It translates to CASSARGGELFF.

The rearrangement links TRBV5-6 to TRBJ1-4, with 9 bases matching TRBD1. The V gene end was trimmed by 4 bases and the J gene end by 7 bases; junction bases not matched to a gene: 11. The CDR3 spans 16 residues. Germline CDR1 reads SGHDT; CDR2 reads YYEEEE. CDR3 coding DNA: TGTGCCAGCAGCGGTCTCGGGCGACAGGGGGGTGAAAAACTGTTTTTT. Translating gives CASSGLGRQGGEKLFF. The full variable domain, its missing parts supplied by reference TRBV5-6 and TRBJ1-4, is DAGVTQSPTHLIKTRGQQVTLRCSPKSGHDTVSWYQQALGQGPQFIFQYYEEEERQRGNFPDRFSGHQFPNYSSELNVNALLLGDSALYLCASSGLGRQGGEKLFFGSGTQLSVL.